Sequencing of this T cell receptor beta chain was carried out in a study of blood T cells in healthy people across ages. Germline CDR1 reads LGHNA; CDR2 reads YSLEER. This CDR3 region has 14 residues. For the second PCR, which ran for about 7 to 12 cycles, a sample-barcoded 5' primer and a J-beta primer mix were used. TCRdb reprocessed the 5' RACE reads with MiXCR, giving one entry per CDR3 protein. The table shows approximately 790,000 distinct CDR3 sequences, with approximately 59% occurring only once. The TCR originated in a man aged 25-45 years in good health. What was sequenced was blood. J is TRBJ2-7 and V is TRBV4-3, with a weak D call TRBD1 (5 bases). Near its end, the DNA agrees better with TRBJ2-5, so the J call may be wrong. The CDR3 sequence is CASSQVREQETQYF. The CDR3 DNA sequence: TGCGCCAGCAGCCAAGTCAGGGAACAAGAGACCCAGTACTTC.